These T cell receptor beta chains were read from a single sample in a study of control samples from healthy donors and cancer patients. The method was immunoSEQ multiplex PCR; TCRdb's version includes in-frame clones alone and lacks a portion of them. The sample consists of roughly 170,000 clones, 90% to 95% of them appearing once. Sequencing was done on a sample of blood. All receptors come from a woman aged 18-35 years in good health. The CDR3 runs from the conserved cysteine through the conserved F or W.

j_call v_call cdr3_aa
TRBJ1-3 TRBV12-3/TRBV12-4 CASSLRHLNTIYF
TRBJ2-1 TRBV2 CASSLTRGREQFF
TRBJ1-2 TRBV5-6 CASNLSPGPYGYTF
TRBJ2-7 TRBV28 CASRRAGSGDEQYF
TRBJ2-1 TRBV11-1 CASSLAPAGGGNEQFF
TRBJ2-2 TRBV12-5 CASGLDSFWSYTGELFF
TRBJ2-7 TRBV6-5 CASRGAGPYEQYF
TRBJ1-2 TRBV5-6 CASSLFQGRGYTF
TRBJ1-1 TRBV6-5 CASSIIDSPNTEAFF
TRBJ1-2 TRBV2 CASSTGQGTGYTF
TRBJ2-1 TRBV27 CASNPPGSLGYNEQFF
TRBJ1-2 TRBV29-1 CSVEGERAVDGYTF
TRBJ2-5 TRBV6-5 CASSLGNQETQYF
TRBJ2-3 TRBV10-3 CAISGPDGGAQYF
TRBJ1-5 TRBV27 CASSPQGQGNQPQHF
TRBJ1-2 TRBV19 CASSILTGGAYGYTF
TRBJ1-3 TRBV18 CASSTGSAGNTIYF
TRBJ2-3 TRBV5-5 CASSWAGRGTDTQYF
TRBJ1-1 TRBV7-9 CASSLTGRTTEAFF
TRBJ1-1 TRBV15 CATSRDDSNTEAFF
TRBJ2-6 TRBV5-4 CASSLWTGRSSGANVLTF
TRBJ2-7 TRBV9 CASSPSGRVPLYEQYF
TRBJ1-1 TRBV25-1 CASSLEGVGTEAFF
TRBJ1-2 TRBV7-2 CASSFGQSYGYTF
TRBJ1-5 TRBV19 CASKSTGGGRSLEPQHF
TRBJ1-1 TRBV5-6 CASSLSGLGTEAFF
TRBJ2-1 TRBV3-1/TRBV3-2 CAGSQVTNEQFF
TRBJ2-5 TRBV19 CASSTGTSGTQYF
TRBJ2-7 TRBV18 CASSPPPSGGGEQYF
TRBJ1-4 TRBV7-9 CASSPRRVINEKLFF
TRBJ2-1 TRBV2 CASSGSGQGSYNEQFF
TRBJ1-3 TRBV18 CASSPQPVGGNTIYF
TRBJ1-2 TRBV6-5 CASRALNGGQLTLFF